This TCR beta chain was obtained from a study of cytomegalovirus exposure and HLA in healthy donors. With 60 Vbeta and 13 Jbeta primers, the PCR was carried out. The method was immunoSEQ multiplex PCR; TCRdb's version includes in-frame clones alone and lacks a portion of them. Its table records about 160,000 clones. CDR3 length: 13 amino acids. Germline values: CDR1 SGHAT, CDR2 FQNNGV. V was shortened by 1 base and J by 7 bases, with 10 bases between the two germline ends. Sample: PBMCs. This sequence was found in a man aged 25 to 45 in good health and CMV-seronegative. The chain employs TRBV11-2 and TRBJ2-5; unclear D gene. The CDR3: CASSLAAGGTQYF. The DNA for the CDR3 is TGTGCCAGCAGCTTAGCTGCTGGCGGGACCCAGTACTTC.